This T cell receptor beta chain was retrieved from a study of shared clonotypes between healthy human individuals. The genomic DNA of each subset was split evenly across several immunoSEQ plates. Source study methods: Filtering differed, since immunoSEQ gave only junction sequences and no quality scores. Some clones are missing from TCRdb's copy, which holds only in-frame ones; the method was immunoSEQ multiplex PCR. V and J calls and clone size are given by that table; D and trimming were obtained from the DNA. The sample lists more than 550,000 clones; approximately 90% were seen once. Trimming shortened V by 3 bases and J by 7 bases, and 12 bases separated the two germline ends. The CDR3 has 13 amino acids. Germline V gene data show CDR1 as WNHNN and CDR2 as SYGVQD (reference sequence). Positive CCR7 selection of CD45RO-negative cells yielded the naive CD8 cells, and terminally differentiated effector memory CD45RA+ cells were excluded. All donors were Caucasian adults living in Nashville, Tennessee.

The chain couples TRBV10-1 to TRBJ2-5, with D maybe TRBD1 (6 bases). This clonotype was obtained from a man in his thirties or forties in good health. Sequencing input: naive CD8+ T cells sorted from blood. Written as DNA, the CDR3 is TGCGCCAGCAGTGAAGGGGGTGAAACGACCCAGTACTTC. Protein product: CASSEGGETTQYF.